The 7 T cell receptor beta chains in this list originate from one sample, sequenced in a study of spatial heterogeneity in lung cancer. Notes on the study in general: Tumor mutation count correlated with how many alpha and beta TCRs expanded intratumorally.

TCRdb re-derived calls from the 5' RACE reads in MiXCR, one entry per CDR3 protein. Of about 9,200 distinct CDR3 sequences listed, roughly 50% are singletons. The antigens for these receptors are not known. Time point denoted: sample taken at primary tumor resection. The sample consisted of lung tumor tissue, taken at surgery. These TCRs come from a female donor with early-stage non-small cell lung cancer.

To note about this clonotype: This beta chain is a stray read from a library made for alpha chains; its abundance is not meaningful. CDR3 DNA: TGTGCCAGCAGCCGGGGTCAGGGGGCGCACAATGAGCAGTTCTTC. This encodes CASSRGQGAHNEQFF. The chain links TRBV7-9 to TRBJ2-1, with TRBD1 matching 8 bases. CDR1 is SEHNR, CDR2 FQNEAQ, per germline (reference sequence). This CDR3 spans 15 amino acids. The trim removed 5 bases at V and 5 bases at J, leaving 8 bases unmatched.

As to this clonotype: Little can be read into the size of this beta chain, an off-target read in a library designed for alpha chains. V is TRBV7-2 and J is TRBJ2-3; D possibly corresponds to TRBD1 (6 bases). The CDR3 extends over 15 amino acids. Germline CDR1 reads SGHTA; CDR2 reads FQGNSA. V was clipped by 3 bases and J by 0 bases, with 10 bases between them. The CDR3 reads CASSFEGTSTDTQYF. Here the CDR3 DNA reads TGTGCCAGCAGCTTTGAGGGGACAAGCACAGATACGCAGTATTTT.

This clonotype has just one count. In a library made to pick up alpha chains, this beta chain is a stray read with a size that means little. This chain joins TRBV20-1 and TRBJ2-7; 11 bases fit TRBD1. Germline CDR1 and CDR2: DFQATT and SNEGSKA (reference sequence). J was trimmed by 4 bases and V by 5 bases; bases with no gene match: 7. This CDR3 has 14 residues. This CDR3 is CSASQDRGRYEQYF. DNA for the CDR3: TGCAGTGCTTCACAGGACAGGGGGCGGTACGAGCAGTACTTC.

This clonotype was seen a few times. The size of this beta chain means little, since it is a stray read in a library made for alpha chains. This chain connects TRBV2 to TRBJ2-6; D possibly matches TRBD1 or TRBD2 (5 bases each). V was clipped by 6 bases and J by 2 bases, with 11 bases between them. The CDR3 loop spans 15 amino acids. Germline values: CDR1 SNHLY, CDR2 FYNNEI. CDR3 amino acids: CASRPGTAGANVLTF. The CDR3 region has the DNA TGTGCCAGCAGACCCGGGACGGCTGGGGCCAACGTCCTGACTTTC.

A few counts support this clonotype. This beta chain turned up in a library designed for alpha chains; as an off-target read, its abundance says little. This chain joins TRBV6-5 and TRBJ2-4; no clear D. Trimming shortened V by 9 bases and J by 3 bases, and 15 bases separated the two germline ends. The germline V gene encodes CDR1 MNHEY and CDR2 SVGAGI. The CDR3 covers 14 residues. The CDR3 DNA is TGTGCCAGAAGACCACCTATAGGCAAAAACATTCAGTACTTC. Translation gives CARRPPIGKNIQYF.

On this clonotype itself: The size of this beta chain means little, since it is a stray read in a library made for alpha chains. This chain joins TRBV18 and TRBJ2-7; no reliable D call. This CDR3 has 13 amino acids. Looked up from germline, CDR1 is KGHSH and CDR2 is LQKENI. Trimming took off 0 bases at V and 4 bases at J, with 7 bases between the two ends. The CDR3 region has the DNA TGTGCCAGCTCACCACCAACCGGGTACGAGCAGTACTTC. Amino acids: CASSPPTGYEQYF.

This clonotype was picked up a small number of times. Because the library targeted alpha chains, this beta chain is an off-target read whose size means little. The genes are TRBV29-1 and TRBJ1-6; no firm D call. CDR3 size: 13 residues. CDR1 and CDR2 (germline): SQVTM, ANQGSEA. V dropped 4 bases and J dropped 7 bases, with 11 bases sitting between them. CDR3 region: CSVGYGPNSPLHF. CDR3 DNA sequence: TGCAGCGTTGGTTATGGACCGAATTCACCCCTCCACTTT.